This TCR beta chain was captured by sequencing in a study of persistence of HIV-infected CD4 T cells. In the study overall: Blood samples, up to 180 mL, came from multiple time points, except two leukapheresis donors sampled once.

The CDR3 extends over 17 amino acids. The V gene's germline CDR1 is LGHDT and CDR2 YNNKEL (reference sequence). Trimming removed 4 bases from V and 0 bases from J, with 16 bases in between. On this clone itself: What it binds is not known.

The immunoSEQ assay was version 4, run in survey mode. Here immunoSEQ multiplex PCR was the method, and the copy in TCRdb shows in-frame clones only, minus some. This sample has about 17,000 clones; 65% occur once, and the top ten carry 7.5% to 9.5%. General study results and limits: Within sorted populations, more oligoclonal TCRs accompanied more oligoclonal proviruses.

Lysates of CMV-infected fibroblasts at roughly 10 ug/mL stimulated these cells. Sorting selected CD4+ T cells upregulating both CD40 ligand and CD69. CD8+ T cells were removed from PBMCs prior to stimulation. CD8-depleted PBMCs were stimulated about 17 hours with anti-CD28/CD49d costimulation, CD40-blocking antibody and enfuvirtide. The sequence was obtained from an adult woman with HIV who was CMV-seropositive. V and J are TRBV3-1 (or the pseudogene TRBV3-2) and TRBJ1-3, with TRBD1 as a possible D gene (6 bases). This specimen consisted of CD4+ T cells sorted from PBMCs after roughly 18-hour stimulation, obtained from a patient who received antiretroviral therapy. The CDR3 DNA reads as TGTGCCAGCAGCCTAGGGACGACAGGCCCCTCTGGAAACACCATATATTTT. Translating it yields CASSLGTTGPSGNTIYF.